The 32 T cell receptor beta chains below were found in one sample sequenced in a study of blood T cell repertoires in COVID-19. TCRdb keeps only in-frame clones here, not all; method: immunoSEQ multiplex PCR. The sample records some 150,000 clones, 88% being singletons. The sample consisted of peripheral blood. Source of these receptors: a woman in her fifties or sixties with acute or convalescent COVID-19.

This clone was recorded a few times. CDR3 coding DNA: TGTGCCAGCAGTCCGACCGGGACAGGGTCATACGAAAAACTGTTTTTT. This codes for CASSPTGTGSYEKLFF. This chain links TRBV27 with TRBJ1-4; 9 nucleotides agree with TRBD1. Germline V lookup: CDR1 MNHEY, CDR2 SMNVEV (reference sequence). The J segment lost 8 bases and the V segment lost 5 bases, leaving 12 bases of the junction unmatched. The CDR3 contains 16 residues.

The chain is built from TRBV18 and TRBJ2-2; D remains unclear. Germline CDR1 is KGHSH and CDR2 is LQKENI. The CDR3 has 15 residues. Between the trimmed V and J ends, which lost 1 base and 0 bases, there was a span of 6 bases. The CDR3 DNA is TGTGCCAGCTCACCACGCAGTGCGAACACCGGGGAGCTGTTTTTT. It yields the protein CASSPRSANTGELFF.

The genes are TRBV19 and TRBJ2-2; 7 bases fit TRBD1. Germline CDR1 and CDR2: LNHDA and SQIVND (reference sequence). Trimming cost V 6 bases and J 1 base; bases outside gene matches: 5. There are 15 residues in the CDR3. The CDR3 DNA reads as TGTGCCAGTAGACGACAGGGCCAGAACACCGGGGAGCTGTTTTTT. Its protein product is CASRRQGQNTGELFF.

The chain recombines TRBV6-2 or TRBV6-3 with TRBJ1-5; D gene uncertain. The V and J ends lost 2 bases and 0 bases respectively, with 14 bases between them. The CDR3 sequence is 17 residues long. In germline, CDR1 is MNHEY, CDR2 SVGEGT. CDR3 DNA: TGTGCCAGCAGTTACGTGGGCGACCTTTATAGCAATCAGCCCCAGCATTTT. Its protein product is CASSYVGDLYSNQPQHF.

The chain joins TRBV6-1 to TRBJ1-4; D gene unclear. The CDR3 is 15 residues long. The germline V gene has CDR1 MNHNS and CDR2 SASEGT. V dropped 2 bases and J dropped 3 bases, with 10 bases sitting between them. The CDR3 loop reads CASSEPGMANEKLFF. Written as DNA, the CDR3 is TGTGCCAGCAGTGAACCGGGGATGGCTAATGAAAAACTGTTTTTT.

To note about this clone: The sample has other DNA sequences that encode this CDR3 too. This chain connects TRBV18 to TRBJ1-1, with TRBD1 matching over 7 bases. Per germline, CDR1 KGHSH and CDR2 LQKENI. This CDR3 comprises 12 residues. Germline trimming cut 3 bases from V and 8 bases from J; bases unmatched to any gene: 3. This CDR3 is CASSPPTGEAFF. As DNA, the CDR3 is TGTGCCAGCTCACCGCCGACAGGGGAAGCTTTCTTT.

V gene TRBV4-3 combines with J gene TRBJ1-4, with D perhaps matching TRBD1 (6 bases). The germline V and J ends were trimmed by 8 bases and 7 bases, with 23 bases remaining between them. From germline, CDR1 is LGHNA and CDR2 YSLEER. The CDR3 runs to 16 residues. The CDR3 coding sequence is TGCGCCAGCGCCAAGGGGGGGAGGGGTTTTCGTGAAAAACTGTTTTTT. As protein: CASAKGGRGFREKLFF.

This chain joins TRBV27 and TRBJ2-6; weak D call: TRBD1 (6 bases). The CDR3 loop spans 17 amino acids. Trimming removed 1 base at V and 1 base at J, with 11 bases between. The germline V gene encodes CDR1 MNHEY and CDR2 SMNVEV (reference sequence). The CDR3 reads CASSLYRDSSGANVLTF. The CDR3, as DNA: TGTGCCAGCAGTTTATACAGGGATTCGTCTGGGGCCAACGTCCTGACTTTC.

The chain uses TRBV6-5 and TRBJ1-1, with 8 bases lining up with TRBD1. The CDR3 is 14 amino acids. The V and J ends lost 6 bases and 1 base, in that order; junction bases with no gene match: 4. Germline CDR1 MNHEY, CDR2 SVGAGI. This CDR3 reads CASRRQGRNTEAFF. CDR3 DNA sequence: TGTGCCAGCAGGAGACAGGGGCGGAACACTGAAGCTTTCTTT.

The chain joins TRBV6-5 to TRBJ2-1; TRBD2 matches at 7 bases. Trimming took 4 bases from V and 5 from J; bases not matched to a gene: 11. The germline V gene has CDR1 MNHEY and CDR2 SVGAGI. The CDR3 is 16 residues long. Here the CDR3 DNA reads TGTGCCAGCAGTTCGGGGGAGGGGCGAAGGGACAATGAGCAGTTCTTC. This gives the protein CASSSGEGRRDNEQFF.

The chain recombines TRBV4-3 with TRBJ2-2; D may be TRBD2 (5 bases). Germline V gives CDR1 LGHNA, CDR2 YSLEER. The CDR3 has 17 amino acids. V was cut by 4 bases and J by 0 bases, with 15 bases left in between. CDR3 sequence: CASSPTLAGPNTGELFF. CDR3 sequence (DNA): TGCGCCAGCAGCCCTACCTTGGCGGGCCCGAACACCGGGGAGCTGTTTTTT.

The CDR3 DNA sequence: TGTGCCAGCAGGAAAGACAGGGCTACTAATGAAAAACTGTTTTTT. Amino acids: CASRKDRATNEKLFF. The chain is built from TRBV6-5 and TRBJ1-4; 7 positions agree with TRBD1. The ends lost 6 bases at V and 2 bases at J; junction bases unmatched: 6. Germline assignment: CDR1 MNHEY and CDR2 SVGAGI. This CDR3 comprises 15 residues.

The chain couples TRBV9 to TRBJ1-1; no clear D gene. In germline, CDR1 is SGDLS, CDR2 YYNGEE. V dropped 0 bases and J dropped 0 bases, with 12 bases sitting between them. The CDR3 sequence is 16 residues long. The CDR3 DNA reads TGTGCCAGCAGCGTAGTCGGGGATTACATGAACACTGAAGCTTTCTTT. It yields the protein CASSVVGDYMNTEAFF.

Here the CDR3 reads CAISEPGQGIGLREQYF. The DNA for the CDR3 is TGTGCCATCAGTGAGCCGGGACAGGGGATCGGTCTACGCGAGCAGTACTTC. This chain connects TRBV10-3 to TRBJ2-7, with 10 bases fitting TRBD1. V lost 2 bases to trimming and J lost 6 bases; unmatched junction nucleotides: 13. This CDR3 is 17 amino acids long. CDR1 ENHRY and CDR2 SYGVKD come from the germline V gene.

J is TRBJ1-5 and V is TRBV6-5; D possibly corresponds to TRBD1 (5 bases). Germline V lookup: CDR1 MNHEY, CDR2 SVGAGI. V was pared by 3 bases and J by 2 bases, with 8 bases between. This CDR3 is 14 amino acids long. CDR3 amino acids: CASSYSRGNQPQHF. CDR3 coding DNA: TGTGCCAGCAGTTATTCCAGGGGCAATCAGCCCCAGCATTTT.

The V gene is TRBV6-1, the J gene TRBJ1-4, with a tentative D call TRBD1 (5 bases). The CDR3 has 15 residues. Germline V gene sequence: CDR1 MNHNS, CDR2 SASEGT. V was trimmed by 2 bases and J by 7 bases, leaving 14 bases between them. CDR3 loop: CASSEFGGMGEKLFF. In DNA, the CDR3 is TGTGCCAGCAGTGAATTCGGGGGAATGGGTGAAAAACTGTTTTTT.

CDR3 sequence: CASSVSTGAGNTIYF. CDR3 DNA sequence: TGTGCCAGCAGCGTATCAACAGGGGCTGGAAACACCATATATTTT. The chain recombines TRBV9 with TRBJ1-3, with 7 positions matching TRBD1. Trimming cost V 1 base and J 2 bases; bases outside gene matches: 3. The CDR3 contains 15 residues. Germline assignment: CDR1 SGDLS and CDR2 YYNGEE.

V usage is TRBV6-5 and J usage is TRBJ2-7, with 9 bases lining up with TRBD1. The V gene end was trimmed by 8 bases and the J gene end by 6 bases; junction bases not matched to a gene: 8. Germline values: CDR1 MNHEY, CDR2 SVGAGI. The CDR3 covers 13 residues. The CDR3 here is CASRRDRVSEQYF. The CDR3 nucleotides read TGTGCCAGCCGCCGGGACAGGGTTTCCGAGCAGTACTTC.

The chain combines TRBV7-6 with TRBJ2-7; the D gene is possibly TRBD1 (6 bases). CDR3 length: 15 residues. CDR1 is SGHVS, CDR2 FNYEAQ, per germline. The germline V and J ends were trimmed by 1 base and 0 bases, with 10 bases remaining between them. The CDR3 spells CASSLGTASSYEQYF. The CDR3 region has the DNA TGTGCCAGCAGCTTAGGGACAGCGAGCTCCTACGAGCAGTACTTC. Using reference TRBV7-6 and TRBJ2-7 for the parts outside the CDR3, the full variable domain is GAGVSQSPRYKVTKRGQDVALRCDPISGHVSLYWYRQALGQGPEFLTYFNYEAQQDKSGLPNDRFSAERPEGSISTLTIQRTEQRDSAMYRCASSLGTASSYEQYFGPGTRLTVT.

The chain uses TRBV27 and TRBJ2-6; 11 bases are a match to TRBD2. The CDR3 contains 17 residues. Per germline, CDR1 MNHEY and CDR2 SMNVEV (reference sequence). The V and J ends lost 2 bases and 3 bases, in that order; junction bases with no gene match: 3. Written as DNA, the CDR3 is TGTGCCAGCAGTTTAGTAGCGGGGGGGCTTGGGGCCAACGTCCTGACTTTC. This translates into CASSLVAGGLGANVLTF.

This chain links TRBV9 with TRBJ2-7; D is possibly TRBD1 (6 bases). The V end was cut by 0 bases, the J end by 2 bases, with 15 bases between. In germline, CDR1 is SGDLS, CDR2 YYNGEE. This CDR3 contains 16 residues. CDR3 region: CASSVARGSPPYEQYF. The DNA of the CDR3 is TGTGCCAGCAGCGTAGCCAGGGGATCCCCTCCCTACGAGCAGTACTTC.

This chain links TRBV5-1 with TRBJ1-2; TRBD1 agrees at 7 bases. There are 16 residues in the CDR3. Germline V gene lookup returns CDR1 SGHRS and CDR2 YFSETQ. V trimming: 4 bases; J trimming: 6 bases; junction bases outside the gene matches: 15. The CDR3 DNA reads as TGCGCCAGCAGCAGCTTGGTTCCCAGGGGGGTGAATGGCTACACCTTC. This codes for CASSSLVPRGVNGYTF.

V is TRBV11-2 and J is TRBJ2-7, with 11 bases lining up with TRBD2. The V and J ends lost 1 base and 0 bases, in that order; junction bases with no gene match: 8. CDR1 is SGHAT and CDR2 is FQNNGV in the germline V gene. CDR3 length equals 18 residues. CDR3 residues: CASSLVALAGGNSYEQYF. Written as DNA, the CDR3 is TGTGCCAGCAGCTTAGTGGCCCTAGCGGGGGGCAACTCCTACGAGCAGTACTTC.

Of note for this clone: Germline is not matched at one junction end, which may reflect a read error. The rearrangement links TRBV7-2 to TRBJ2-5, with a possible D match to TRBD1 (5 bases). The CDR3 totals 15 residues. Germline V gene lookup returns CDR1 SGHTA and CDR2 FQGNSA. The CDR3 reads CASTLNFQGSETQYF. DNA of the CDR3: TGTGCCAGCACCTTAAACTTCCAGGGCAGCGAGACCCAGTACTTC. The complete variable domain, with remaining parts taken from reference TRBV7-2 and TRBJ2-5, reads GAGVSQSPSNKVTEKGKDVELRCDPISGHTALYWYRQSLGQGLEFLIYFQGNSAPDKSGLPSDRFSAERTGGSVSTLTIQRTQQEDSAVYLCASTLNFQGSETQYFGPGTRLLVL.

The gene calls are TRBV6-5 and TRBJ2-5; TRBD1 agrees at 7 bases. Losses at the gene ends were 4 bases for V and 5 bases for J; bases not matched to a gene: 13. The CDR3 is made up of 16 amino acids. The germline V gene encodes CDR1 MNHEY and CDR2 SVGAGI. The CDR3 DNA sequence: TGTGCCAGCAGTTCCCCAAACAGGGGACGCACGGAGACCCAGTACTTC. It is translated as CASSSPNRGRTETQYF.

J is TRBJ1-3 and V is TRBV4-3, with D possibly matching TRBD1 (5 bases). This CDR3 spans 16 amino acids. Trimming removed 0 bases at V and 1 base at J, with 10 bases between. Germline V lookup: CDR1 LGHNA, CDR2 YSLEER. The CDR3 region is CASSQDVQASGNTIYF. CDR3 nucleotide sequence: TGCGCCAGCAGCCAAGACGTACAGGCTTCTGGAAACACCATATATTTT.

The chain employs TRBV7-2 and TRBJ1-5; no clear D. Germline values: CDR1 SGHTA, CDR2 FQGNSA. The CDR3 has 15 amino acids. The germline V and J ends were trimmed by 0 bases and 3 bases, with 9 bases remaining between them. In DNA form, the CDR3 reads TGTGCCAGCAGCTTAGCGCGTCGGGACAATCAGCCCCAGCATTTT. This gives the protein CASSLARRDNQPQHF.

The chain combines TRBV19 with TRBJ2-3, with TRBD1 as a possible D gene (5 bases). This CDR3 has 15 residues. Germline assignment: CDR1 LNHDA and CDR2 SQIVND (reference sequence). V was pared by 1 base and J by 5 bases, with 13 bases between. The CDR3 here is CASSIGDSRRDTQYF. In nucleotides, the CDR3 is TGTGCCAGTAGTATAGGTGACAGCCGAAGAGATACGCAGTATTTT. The complete variable domain, with remaining parts taken from reference TRBV19 and TRBJ2-3, reads DGGITQSPKYLFRKEGQNVTLSCEQNLNHDAMYWYRQDPGQGLRLIYYSQIVNDFQKGDIAEGYSVSREKKESFPLTVTSAQKNPTAFYLCASSIGDSRRDTQYFGPGTRLTVL.

The rearrangement links TRBV10-3 to TRBJ1-2; D might be TRBD1 (5 bases). Deletions cut 8 bases from V and 6 bases from J, with 19 bases between. This CDR3 has 14 residues. Germline V CDR1 and CDR2: ENHRY, SYGVKD. The CDR3 sequence: CAIGISTEVNGYTF. CDR3 bases: TGTGCCATCGGGATCTCGACAGAGGTGAATGGCTACACCTTC.

This chain joins TRBV7-8 and TRBJ1-2, with 7 bases aligning to TRBD1. This CDR3 spans 13 amino acids. The germline V gene has CDR1 SGHVS and CDR2 FQNEAQ. With V trimmed by 4 bases and J by 8 bases, 7 bases remained unmatched. The DNA of the CDR3 is TGTGCCAGCAGCTCCCGACAGGGAGGAGGCTACACCTTC. Translation gives CASSSRQGGGYTF.

The chain recombines TRBV18 with TRBJ2-7; the match to TRBD1 covers 8 bases. Germline V gene sequence: CDR1 KGHSH, CDR2 LQKENI. The ends lost 3 bases at V and 2 bases at J; junction bases unmatched: 3. The CDR3 is 14 residues long. The CDR3 coding sequence is TGTGCCAGCTCACCCTCGGGACAGGCCTACGAGCAGTACTTC. It specifies CASSPSGQAYEQYF.

This clone was counted between two and nine times. V is TRBV7-2 and J is TRBJ1-2, with D maybe TRBD1 (5 bases). Trimming took 4 bases from V and 9 from J, leaving 15 bases between them. This CDR3 spans 13 amino acids. CDR1 is SGHTA and CDR2 is FQGNSA in the germline V gene. The CDR3 DNA follows: TGTGCCAGCAGCTCCGACCAGGCAGGGCGCTACACCTTC. It encodes CASSSDQAGRYTF.